This T cell receptor beta chain is from a study of shared clonotypes between healthy human individuals. Data came from immunoSEQ multiplex PCR; TCRdb stores just in-frame clones and leaves some out. This table holds some 1 million clones, approximately 72% found once. Germline loops: CDR1 SGHDT, CDR2 YYEEEE. After removal of 3 bases from V and 6 bases from J, the junction contained 5 bases not matched to a gene. The CDR3 is 13 amino acids. The chain joins TRBV5-6 to TRBJ1-1; 7 bases line up with TRBD1. Sequenced input: memory CD4+ T cells sorted from blood. Subset described: CD45RA-negative fraction. The receptor's source is a man aged 18-30 years in good health. The CDR3, as DNA: TGTGCCAGCAGCTCCCGGGACAGCCCTGAAGCTTTCTTT. Amino acids: CASSSRDSPEAFF.